The rows below give T cell receptor beta chains drawn from one sample of a study of T-cell memory formation after mild COVID-19. From the 5' RACE reads, TCRdb called clonotypes with MiXCR, one entry per CDR3 protein. The sample yields more than 100,000 distinct CDR3 sequences, 15% to 20% seen once. Sequencing was carried out using PBMCs or a T cell subset sorted from them (not recorded which). The receptors here all came from a man between 18 and 29 years old who had mild COVID-19 (a few samples of this study predate the infection). Cell type and time point are not known. Both conserved end residues are part of each CDR3. D genes are given only for firm matches. The listing skips clone size in some rows; elsewhere it reads once, few, many or a size class.

TRBD1	TRBV12-3/TRBV12-4	TRBJ1-2	NA	TGTGCCAGCAGACCCAGAGACAGGGGTGGCGGCTACACCTTC	CASRPRDRGGGYTF
TRBD1	TRBV5-4	TRBJ2-2	NA	TGTGCCAGCAGCGCGAAGACAGGGACCGGGGAGCTGTTTTTT	CASSAKTGTGELFF
NA	TRBV18	TRBJ2-5	few	TGTGCCAGCTCACCACTAAACGAACAAGAGACCCAGTACTTC	CASSPLNEQETQYF
NA	TRBV5-1	TRBJ2-7	few	TGCGCCACCCAGGATTTCTCCTACGAGCAGTACTTC	CATQDFSYEQYF
TRBD2	TRBV3-1	TRBJ2-1	NA	TGTGCCAGCAGCCAAGCGGGGGGGCTGTACAATGAGCAGTTCTTC	CASSQAGGLYNEQFF
NA	TRBV4-2	TRBJ1-1	NA	TGTGCCAGCAGCCAAGAGCGGGGTCTGGCTTTCTTT	CASSQERGLAFF
NA	TRBV5-5	TRBJ1-2	few	TGTGCCAGCAGCCTGGGACCGCTCTATGGCTACACCTTC	CASSLGPLYGYTF
NA	TRBV6-6	TRBJ1-5	NA	TGTGCCAGCAGCCGACAGTATAGCAATCAGCCCCAGCATTTT	CASSRQYSNQPQHF
NA	TRBV3-1	TRBJ1-1	few	TGTGCCAGCAGCCAAGGAGATAGGCAGGGACGCGCTTTCTTT	CASSQGDRQGRAFF
NA	TRBV4-3	TRBJ2-5	few	TGCGCCAGCAGCCAAGAGGTATTCCAGACCCAGTACTTC	CASSQEVFQTQYF
NA	TRBV6-5	TRBJ2-3	NA	TGTGCCAGCAGGGGGTCGGGGCACCGGCAGTATTTT	CASRGSGHRQYF
NA	TRBV4-1	TRBJ1-3	NA	TGCGCCAGCAGCCACCCCGGGACGGAGCGTTTAGGCACCATATATTTT	CASSHPGTERLGTIYF
TRBD1	TRBV18	TRBJ2-6	many	TGTGCCAGCTCCTCCGGGACAGGGGGCACCCGTGGCGGGGCCAACGTCCTGACTTTC	CASSSGTGGTRGGANVLTF
TRBD1	TRBV7-2	TRBJ2-1	NA	TGTGCCAGCAGCTTAGGGGACAGTTGGGATGAGCAGTTCTTC	CASSLGDSWDEQFF
NA	TRBV11-1	TRBJ1-4	NA	TGTGCCAGCAGCTTGTATCAGGGAAATGAAAAACTGTTTTTT	CASSLYQGNEKLFF
TRBD1	TRBV6-5	TRBJ2-7	NA	TGTGCCAGCAGTTACTCAGGGGGACAGAATTACGAGCAGTACTTC	CASSYSGGQNYEQYF
NA	TRBV7-2	TRBJ2-3	NA	TGTGCCAGCACCCCGGCACGCGGGTCCCCTAGCACAGATACGCAGTATTTT	CASTPARGSPSTDTQYF
TRBD1	TRBV15	TRBJ1-4	few	TGTGCCACCAGCGGGCGGGACAGGGGCAATGAAAAACTGTTTTTT	CATSGRDRGNEKLFF
NA	TRBV29-1	TRBJ2-7	few	TGCAGCGTTGGGGACCAAAACTACGAGCAGTACTTC	CSVGDQNYEQYF
TRBD1	TRBV20-1	TRBJ2-2	few	TGCAGTGCCCCGGACAGGGGTACCGGGGAGCTGTTTTTT	CSAPDRGTGELFF
TRBD2	TRBV5-1	TRBJ2-1	few	TGCGCCAGCAGCTCGGGACTAGGAAGGTCCCATGAGCAGTTCTTC	CASSSGLGRSHEQFF
NA	TRBV5-1	TRBJ1-5	few	TGCGCCAGCAGCTTGATTTCAGGGTACGATCAGCCCCAGCATTTT	CASSLISGYDQPQHF